A single sample is the source of the 8 T cell receptor beta chains below, sequenced in a study of Ad26.COV2.S vaccination and SARS-CoV-2 variants. Treatment indicated: approximately 18 received Ad26.COV2.S at low or high dose, single or two shots; several received placebo; per-sample allocation not given. The samples were gathered on day 63 after the first injection of vaccine or placebo. TCRdb's copy holds only in-frame clones and misses some; the assay was immunoSEQ multiplex PCR. Altogether under 550,000 clones are present, 80% to 95% being singletons, with the ten largest covering 12%. Specimen: peripheral blood, collected in a trial of Ad26.COV2.S vaccine versus placebo. The receptors shown here come from a person aged 18 to 59 who received the Ad26.COV2.S COVID-19 vaccine or a placebo.

The rearrangement links TRBV4-3 to TRBJ2-1; 10 bases agree with TRBD2. The trim removed 0 bases at V and 8 bases at J, leaving 7 bases unmatched. CDR1 is LGHNA, CDR2 YSLEER, per germline. The CDR3 totals 16 residues. In DNA, the CDR3 is TGCGCCAGCAGCCAAGATTCTGGAACTAGCGGGGATGAGCAGTTCTTC. This translates into CASSQDSGTSGDEQFF.

The chain links TRBV28 to TRBJ2-1, with D hard to call. The CDR3 consists of 13 residues. In germline, CDR1 is MDHEN, CDR2 SYDVKM. V was clipped by 3 bases and J by 5 bases, with 8 bases between them. Here the CDR3 reads CASSFDSNNEQFF. CDR3 bases: TGTGCCAGCAGTTTTGATAGCAACAATGAGCAGTTCTTC.

V and J are TRBV5-6 and TRBJ1-3; TRBD1 is a possible D gene (5 bases). Germline V gene sequence: CDR1 SGHDT, CDR2 YYEEEE. This CDR3 has 13 amino acids. Trimming left V 1 base short and J 4 bases short, with 6 bases between. The CDR3 DNA reads TGTGCCAGCAGCTTGACAGGAGGAAACACCATATATTTT. This gives the protein CASSLTGGNTIYF.

The chain recombines TRBV7-8 with TRBJ2-7; 7 bases match TRBD1. The trim removed 4 bases at V and 0 bases at J, leaving 6 bases unmatched. The germline V gene encodes CDR1 SGHVS and CDR2 FQNEAQ. This CDR3 is built from 15 residues. CDR3 loop: CASSSKQGSSYEQYF. CDR3 DNA sequence: TGTGCCAGCAGCTCGAAACAGGGGAGCTCCTACGAGCAGTACTTC.

This chain uses TRBV30 with TRBJ2-5, with D hard to call. The CDR3 totals 13 residues. From germline, CDR1 is GTSNPN and CDR2 SVGIG (reference sequence). V shed 4 bases and J shed 5 bases, with 14 bases lying between them. The CDR3, as DNA: TGTGCCTGGAAGCGTCCAGCACAGGAGACCCAGTACTTC. It codes for CAWKRPAQETQYF.

The gene calls are TRBV5-1 and TRBJ2-1, with 10 bases that match TRBD2. Germline-derived CDR1 and CDR2 are SGHRS and YFSETQ. V was clipped by 5 bases and J by 9 bases; unmatched bases: 11. The CDR3 consists of 15 residues. The CDR3 region has the DNA TGCGCCAGCAGGAGATCGAGCGGGAGGGCCAGTGAGCAGTTCTTC. It encodes CASRRSSGRASEQFF. Together with reference TRBV5-1 and TRBJ2-1, the CDR3 gives the full variable domain: KAGVTQTPRYLIKTRGQQVTLSCSPISGHRSVSWYQQTPGQGLQFLFEYFSETQRNKGNFPGRFSGRQFSNSRSEMNVSTLELGDSALYLCASRRSSGRASEQFFGPGTRLTVL.

The V call is TRBV7-9, the J call TRBJ2-7; D unresolved. Germline values: CDR1 SEHNR, CDR2 FQNEAQ (reference sequence). This CDR3 has 16 amino acids. V was shortened by 6 bases and J by 2 bases, with 20 bases between the two germline ends. This CDR3 reads CASSSSPGSSTYEQYF. The CDR3 nucleotides are TGTGCCAGCAGTTCGAGCCCAGGCTCCTCAACCTACGAGCAGTACTTC.

V usage is TRBV10-3 and J usage is TRBJ1-2; 9 nucleotides agree with TRBD1. The length of the CDR3 is 13 residues. CDR1 and CDR2 (germline): ENHRY, SYGVKD. The J segment lost 8 bases and the V segment lost 8 bases, leaving 9 bases of the junction unmatched. CDR3 amino acids: CAIGTGGRDGYTF. CDR3 bases: TGTGCCATCGGTACAGGGGGCAGGGACGGCTACACCTTC.